The clone carrying this T cell receptor (beta chain) occurred a few times. The target antigen is unknown. Bulk tumor genomic DNA was the template, and each sample received around 560 ng. Surgeons took several biopsies per primary tumor, spaced far apart, during surgery. Curative surgery was undertaken by patients, who had untreated, newly diagnosed non-small cell lung cancer. The donors were patients with newly diagnosed non-small cell lung cancer undergoing curative-intent surgery. TCR beta CDR3 amplification used multiplex PCR with 32 V and 13 J primers. TCRdb called the multiplex PCR reads again in MiXCR, with one record for every CDR3 protein. The data contain tens of thousands of distinct CDR3 sequences, 28% of them singletons. The data are from a study of immune heterogeneity within non-small cell lung tumors. The CDR3 sequence is 15 residues long. Germline-derived CDR1 and CDR2 are MNHNS and SASEGT. V lost 5 bases to trimming and J lost 7 bases, with 20 bases between them.

General study results and limits: Identical dominant CDR3 beta clonotypes showed recurrence across tumor sites within a patient, and site-unique high-frequency clones were also present. High-frequency T-cell receptor beta clonotypes differed largely between individual patients. Local clonality of T cells correlated moderately yet significantly with local tumor mutational burden (R approximately 0.35).

The sequencing input was lung tumor tissue. The chain recombines TRBV6-1 with TRBJ2-5; tentatively, D is TRBD1 (6 bases). This TCR was recovered from a man aged 40-55 years with non-small cell lung cancer. The CDR3 nucleotides are TGTGCCAGCAGTATCAGGGGACCCGGCCTTGGGACCCAGTACTTC. The encoded protein is CASSIRGPGLGTQYF.